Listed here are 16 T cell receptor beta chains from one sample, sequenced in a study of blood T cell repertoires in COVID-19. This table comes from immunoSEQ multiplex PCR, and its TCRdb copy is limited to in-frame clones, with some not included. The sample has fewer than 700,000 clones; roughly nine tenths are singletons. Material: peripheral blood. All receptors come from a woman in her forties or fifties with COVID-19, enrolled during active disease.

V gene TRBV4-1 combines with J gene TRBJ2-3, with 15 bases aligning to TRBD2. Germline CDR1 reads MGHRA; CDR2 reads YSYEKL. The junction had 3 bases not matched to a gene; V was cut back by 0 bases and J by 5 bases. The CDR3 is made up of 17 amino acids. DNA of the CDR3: TGCGCCAGCAGCCAAGATGGACTAGCGGGGGGGCAAGATACGCAGTATTTT. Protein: CASSQDGLAGGQDTQYF.

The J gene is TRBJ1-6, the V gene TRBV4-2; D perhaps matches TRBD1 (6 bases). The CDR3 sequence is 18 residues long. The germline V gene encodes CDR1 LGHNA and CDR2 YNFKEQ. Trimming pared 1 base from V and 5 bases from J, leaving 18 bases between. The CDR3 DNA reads TGTGCCAGCAGCCAAGTGCCCGGGGGGGGCGACAATAATTCACCCCTCCACTTT. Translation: CASSQVPGGGDNNSPLHF.

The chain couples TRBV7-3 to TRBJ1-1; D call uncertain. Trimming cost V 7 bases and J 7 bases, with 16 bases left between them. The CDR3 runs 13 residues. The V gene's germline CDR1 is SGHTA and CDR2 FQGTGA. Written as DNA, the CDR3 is TGTGCCAGCAACCCGAAGGACGGGATTGAAGCTTTCTTT. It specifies CASNPKDGIEAFF.

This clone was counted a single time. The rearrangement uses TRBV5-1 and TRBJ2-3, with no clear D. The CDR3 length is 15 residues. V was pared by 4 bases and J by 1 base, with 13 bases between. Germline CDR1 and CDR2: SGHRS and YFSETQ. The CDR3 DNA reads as TGCGCCAGCAGCGTGTCTGACGGAGGCACAGATACGCAGTATTTT. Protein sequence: CASSVSDGGTDTQYF.

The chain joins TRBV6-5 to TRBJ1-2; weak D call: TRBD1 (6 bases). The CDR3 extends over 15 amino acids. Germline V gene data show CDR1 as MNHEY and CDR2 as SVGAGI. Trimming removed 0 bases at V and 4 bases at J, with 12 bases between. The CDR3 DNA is TGTGCCAGCAGTTACTCGCAGGGGATAGGCTATGGCTACACCTTC. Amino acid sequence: CASSYSQGIGYGYTF.

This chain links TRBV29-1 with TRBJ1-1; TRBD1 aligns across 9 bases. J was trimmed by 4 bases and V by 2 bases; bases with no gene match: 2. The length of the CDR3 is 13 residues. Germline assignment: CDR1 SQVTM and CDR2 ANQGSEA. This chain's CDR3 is CSVERTGVTEAFF. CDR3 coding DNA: TGCAGCGTTGAAAGGACAGGGGTCACTGAAGCTTTCTTT. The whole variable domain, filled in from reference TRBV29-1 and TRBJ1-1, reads SAVISQKPSRDICQRGTSLTIQCQVDSQVTMMFWYRQQPGQSLTLIATANQGSEATYESGFVIDKFPISRPNLTFSTLTVSNMSPEDSSIYLCSVERTGVTEAFFGQGTRLTVV.

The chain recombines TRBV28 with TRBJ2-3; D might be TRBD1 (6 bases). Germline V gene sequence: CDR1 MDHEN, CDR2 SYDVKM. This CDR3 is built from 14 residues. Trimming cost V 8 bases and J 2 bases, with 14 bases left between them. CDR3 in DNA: TGTGCCAGCGGGCCGGACAGTTACACAGATACGCAGTATTTT. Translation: CASGPDSYTDTQYF.

CDR3: CASKGRSGANVLTF. CDR3 nucleotide sequence: TGTGCCAGCAAAGGGAGGTCTGGGGCCAACGTCCTGACTTTC. The chain combines TRBV9 with TRBJ2-6; possible D gene TRBD2, 6 bases. Trimming took off 6 bases at V and 1 base at J, with 8 bases between the two ends. Germline V gene lookup returns CDR1 SGDLS and CDR2 YYNGEE. The CDR3 loop spans 14 amino acids.

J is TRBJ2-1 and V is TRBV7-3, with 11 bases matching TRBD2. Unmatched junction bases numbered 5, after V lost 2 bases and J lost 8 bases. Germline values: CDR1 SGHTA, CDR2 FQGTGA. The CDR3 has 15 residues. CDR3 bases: TGTGCCAGCAGCTTATCTAGCGGGGGGCCATATGAGCAGTTCTTC. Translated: CASSLSSGGPYEQFF.

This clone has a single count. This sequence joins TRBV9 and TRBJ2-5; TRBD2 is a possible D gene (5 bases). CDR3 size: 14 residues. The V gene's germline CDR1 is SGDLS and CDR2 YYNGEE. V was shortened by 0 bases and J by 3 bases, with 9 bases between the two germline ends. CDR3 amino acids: CASSVAGIEETQYF. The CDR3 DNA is TGTGCCAGCAGCGTAGCGGGGATTGAAGAGACCCAGTACTTC.

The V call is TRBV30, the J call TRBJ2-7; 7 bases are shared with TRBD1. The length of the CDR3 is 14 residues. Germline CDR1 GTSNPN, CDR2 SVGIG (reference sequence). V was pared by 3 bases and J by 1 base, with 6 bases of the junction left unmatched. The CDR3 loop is CAWRVRGPSYEQYF. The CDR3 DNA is TGTGCCTGGAGGGTGAGGGGGCCATCCTACGAGCAGTACTTC.

The CDR3 region has the DNA TGTGCCAGCAGCTTAGCCACTAGTATTCGTCCAGATACGCAGTATTTT. This gives the protein CASSLATSIRPDTQYF. This rearrangement joins TRBV7-9 to TRBJ2-3, with TRBD2 as a possible D gene (5 bases). V was trimmed by 0 bases and J by 4 bases, leaving 14 bases between them. This CDR3 is 16 amino acids long. From germline, CDR1 is SEHNR and CDR2 FQNEAQ (reference sequence).

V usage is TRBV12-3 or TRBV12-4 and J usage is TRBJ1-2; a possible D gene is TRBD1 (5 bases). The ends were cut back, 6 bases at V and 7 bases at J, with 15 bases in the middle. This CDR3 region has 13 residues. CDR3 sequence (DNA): TGTGCCAGCAGGATTCAGGGTAGGCCTGGCTACACCTTC. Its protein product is CASRIQGRPGYTF.

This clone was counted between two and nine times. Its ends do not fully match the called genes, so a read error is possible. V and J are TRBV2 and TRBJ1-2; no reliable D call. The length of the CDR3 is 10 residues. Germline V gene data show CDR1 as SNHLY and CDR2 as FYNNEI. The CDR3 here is CASSDGGQVF. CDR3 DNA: TGTGCCAGCAGTGACGGCGGGCAGGTCTTC. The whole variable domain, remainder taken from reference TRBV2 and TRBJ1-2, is EPEVTQTPSHQVTQMGQEVILRCVPISNHLYFYWYRQILGQKVEFLVSFYNNEISEKSEIFDDQFSVERPDGSNFTLKIRSTKLEDSAMYFCASSDGGQVFGSGTRLTVV.

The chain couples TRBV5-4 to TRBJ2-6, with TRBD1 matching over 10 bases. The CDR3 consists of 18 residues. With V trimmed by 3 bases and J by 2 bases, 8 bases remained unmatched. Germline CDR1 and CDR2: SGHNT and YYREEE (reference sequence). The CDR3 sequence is CASSSDRQGAPGANVLTF. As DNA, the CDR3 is TGTGCCAGCAGCTCCGATCGACAGGGGGCCCCTGGGGCCAACGTCCTGACTTTC.

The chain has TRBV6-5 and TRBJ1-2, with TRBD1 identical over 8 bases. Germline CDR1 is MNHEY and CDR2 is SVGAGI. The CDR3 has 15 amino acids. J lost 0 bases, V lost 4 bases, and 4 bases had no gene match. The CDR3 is CASSFGTGANYGYTF. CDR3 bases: TGTGCCAGCAGTTTCGGGACAGGAGCTAACTATGGCTACACCTTC.